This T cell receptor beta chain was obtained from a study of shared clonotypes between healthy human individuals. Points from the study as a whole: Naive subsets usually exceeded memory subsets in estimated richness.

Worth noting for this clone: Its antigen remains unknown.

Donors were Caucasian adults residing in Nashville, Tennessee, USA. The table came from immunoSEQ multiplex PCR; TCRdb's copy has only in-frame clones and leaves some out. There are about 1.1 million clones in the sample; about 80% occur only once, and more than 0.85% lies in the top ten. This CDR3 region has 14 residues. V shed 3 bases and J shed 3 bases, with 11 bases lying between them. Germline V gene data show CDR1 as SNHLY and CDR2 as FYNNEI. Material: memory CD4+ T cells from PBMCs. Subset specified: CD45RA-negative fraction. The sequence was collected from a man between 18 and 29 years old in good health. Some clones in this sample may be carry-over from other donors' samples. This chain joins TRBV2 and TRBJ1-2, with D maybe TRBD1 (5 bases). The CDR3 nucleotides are TGTGCCAGCAGTGATCTTGGGGGGGACTATGGCTACACCTTC. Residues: CASSDLGGDYGYTF.